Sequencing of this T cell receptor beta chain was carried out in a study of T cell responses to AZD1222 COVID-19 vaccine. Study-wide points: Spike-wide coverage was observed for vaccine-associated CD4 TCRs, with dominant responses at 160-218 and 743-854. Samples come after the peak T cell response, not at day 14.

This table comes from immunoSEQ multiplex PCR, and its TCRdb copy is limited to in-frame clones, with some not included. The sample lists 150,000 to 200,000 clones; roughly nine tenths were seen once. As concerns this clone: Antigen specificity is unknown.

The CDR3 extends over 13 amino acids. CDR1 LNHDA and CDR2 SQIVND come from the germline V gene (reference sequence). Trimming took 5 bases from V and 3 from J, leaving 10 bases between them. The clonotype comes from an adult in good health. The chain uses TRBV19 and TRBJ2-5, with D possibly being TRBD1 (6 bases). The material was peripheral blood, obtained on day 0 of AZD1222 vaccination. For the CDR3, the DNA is TGTGCCAGTAGTTCGAGGACAGAAGAGACCCAGTACTTC. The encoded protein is CASSSRTEETQYF. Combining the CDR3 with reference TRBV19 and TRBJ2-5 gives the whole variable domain DGGITQSPKYLFRKEGQNVTLSCEQNLNHDAMYWYRQDPGQGLRLIYYSQIVNDFQKGDIAEGYSVSREKKESFPLTVTSAQKNPTAFYLCASSSRTEETQYFGPGTRLLVL.